The clone carrying this T cell receptor beta chain was observed a handful of times. Its antigen remains unidentified. This sample is part of a study of cytomegalovirus exposure and HLA in healthy donors. Points from the study as a whole: The study assumed roughly uniform donor sequencing depth for presence/absence analyses. One variant, a missense change in DCLRE1C, was linked in a later analysis to TCR beta V- and J-gene trimming. The study flagged fewer than 200 TCR beta chains as cytomegalovirus-associated. CMV serostatus alone was available as immune exposure information.

Both 60 Vbeta primers and 13 Jbeta primers went into the PCR. Using immunoSEQ multiplex PCR, the repertoire was profiled, and TCRdb retains in-frame clones only, with some absent. The data contain approximately 100,000 clones, around 80% of them singletons. This receptor was identified in a woman aged 18-29 years in good health and CMV-seropositive. The specimen sequenced was PBMCs.

The CDR3 region is CASSLKDRAYEQYF. The CDR3 nucleotides read TGTGCCAGCAGTTTGAAAGACAGGGCCTACGAGCAGTACTTC. V usage is TRBV27 and J usage is TRBJ2-7; 7 nucleotides agree with TRBD1. The germline CDR1 and CDR2 sequences are MNHEY and SMNVEV (reference sequence). V lost 3 bases, J lost 2 bases, and 4 bases stayed unmatched. This CDR3 has 14 amino acids.